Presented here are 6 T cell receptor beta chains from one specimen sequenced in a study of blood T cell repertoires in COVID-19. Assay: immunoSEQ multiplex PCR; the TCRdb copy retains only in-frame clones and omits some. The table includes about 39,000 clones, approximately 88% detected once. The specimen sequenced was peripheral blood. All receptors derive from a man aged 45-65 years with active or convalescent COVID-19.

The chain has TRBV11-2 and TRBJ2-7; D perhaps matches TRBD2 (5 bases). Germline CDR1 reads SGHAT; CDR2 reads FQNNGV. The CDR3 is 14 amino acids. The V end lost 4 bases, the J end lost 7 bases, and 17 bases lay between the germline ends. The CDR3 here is CASSSITQPGEQYF. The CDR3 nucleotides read TGTGCCAGCAGCTCCATTACCCAACCGGGGGAGCAGTACTTC.

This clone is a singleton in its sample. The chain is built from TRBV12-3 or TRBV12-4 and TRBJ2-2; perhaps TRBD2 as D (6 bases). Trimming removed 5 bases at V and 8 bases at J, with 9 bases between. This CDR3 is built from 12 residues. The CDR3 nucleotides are TGTGCCAGCAGTGTGGGGGGAGGGGAGCTGTTTTTT. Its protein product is CASSVGGGELFF.

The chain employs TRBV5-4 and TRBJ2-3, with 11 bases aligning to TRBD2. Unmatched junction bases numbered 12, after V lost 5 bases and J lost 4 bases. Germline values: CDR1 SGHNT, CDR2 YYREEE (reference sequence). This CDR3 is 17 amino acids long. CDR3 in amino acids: CASSPSGGKPTADTQYF. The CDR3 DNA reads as TGTGCCAGCAGTCCTAGCGGGGGGAAACCGACGGCAGATACGCAGTATTTT.

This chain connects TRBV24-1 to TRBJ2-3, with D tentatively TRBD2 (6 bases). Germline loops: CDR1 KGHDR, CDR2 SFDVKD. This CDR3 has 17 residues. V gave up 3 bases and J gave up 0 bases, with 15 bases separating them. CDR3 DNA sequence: TGTGCCACCAGTGATCCCCGGGACTTCGCTAGCACAGATACGCAGTATTTT. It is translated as CATSDPRDFASTDTQYF.

The CDR3 here is CSVGGLERGGKDTQYF. In DNA form, the CDR3 reads TGCAGCGTTGGCGGTCTAGAGCGGGGGGGCAAAGATACGCAGTATTTT. The chain employs TRBV29-1 and TRBJ2-3; 10 bases map to TRBD2. The length of the CDR3 is 16 residues. V lost 4 bases to trimming and J lost 5 bases; unmatched junction nucleotides: 12. CDR1 and CDR2 from the germline V gene are SQVTM and ANQGSEA.

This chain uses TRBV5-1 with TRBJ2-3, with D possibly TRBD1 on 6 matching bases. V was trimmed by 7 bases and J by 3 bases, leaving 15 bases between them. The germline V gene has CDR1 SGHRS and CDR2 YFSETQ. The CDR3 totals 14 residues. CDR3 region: CASCTGTKTDTQYF. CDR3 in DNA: TGCGCCAGCTGCACCGGGACAAAGACAGATACGCAGTATTTT.